Below, one TCR beta chain is given with its context. Its cognate antigen is unknown. These data originate in a study of T-cell reconstitution after alpha-beta-depleted transplantation in children. Preparation of the TCRbeta library involved a method that used unique molecular identifiers. TCRdb ran MiXCR on the PCR reads and lists one entry per CDR3 protein. Of 350,000 to 500,000 distinct CDR3 sequences in the sample, 43% were seen once. Study-wide results and limits: T-cell counts and diversity were attributed mostly to newly produced T cells one year after transplant. Several hundred rapidly expanded clones from non-depleted graft cells reportedly supplied alpha-beta T cells about two months post-transplant.

This receptor was identified in a girl aged 2 to 9 with aplastic anemia, due to receive a stem cell transplant. The sample consisted of PBMCs, taken before TCRalphabeta/CD19-depleted stem cell transplant.

CDR3 bases: TGCAGCGTTGACGTGCGCGCATCGAACACCGGGGAGCTGTTTTTT. Amino acid sequence: CSVDVRASNTGELFF. V gene TRBV29-1 combines with J gene TRBJ2-2; D is ambiguous. V shed 3 bases and J shed 0 bases, with 11 bases lying between them. Germline assignment: CDR1 SQVTM and CDR2 ANQGSEA. The CDR3 runs to 15 residues.